This TCR beta chain stems from a study of identical twins (dated by TCRdb to 2016 to 2017). Regarding the research as a whole: TCR alpha and beta repertoires from monozygotic twins, unrelated adults of various ages and cord blood were deep-sequenced to test whether fetal clonotypes persist. Replicate twin experiments were performed at different times using different library preparation protocols to rule out contamination. Results the study describes overall, beyond this receptor: Abundant cord blood beta clonotypes carried fewer insertions; young adult naive repertoires showed a weaker similar trend, while memory repertoires showed none. Out-of-frame TCR alpha sequences shared between twins showed an excess of low generation-probability sequences compared with coincidental sharing between unrelated individuals. Invariant T cells such as MAIT and iNKT could partly confound zero-insertion analyses, though diverse VJ usage argued against this for most clonotypes. Conclusions relied on cross-sectional statistical analysis, since the same donors could not be followed over many years. A weaker excess of twin sharing was found in beta out-of-frame sequences because the signal-to-noise ratio was lowered by fewer shared sequences. In monozygotic twins, out-of-frame TCR alpha sharing was systematically underestimated by recombination models, although the models agreed with sharing between unrelated individuals.

Only healthy Caucasian donors were included. Based on the germline V gene, the CDR1 and CDR2 sequences are MDHEN and SYDVKM. The CDR3 sequence holds 15 residues, the cysteine and phenylalanine included. Of all the DNA, just the CDR3 is kept, 45 bases in frame from base 1. Trimmed from V: 3 bases; trimmed from J: 7 bases; junction bases lacking a gene match: 9. Library creation used 5' RACE. The reads were generated on an Illumina HiSeq 2000. Template switching introduced a universal primer binding site; the final cDNA contained a unique molecular identifier, enabling accurate counting of TCR cDNA molecules. Specific primers in the conserved constant-segment region were used to synthesize first-strand cDNA for TCR alpha and beta chains. To control for contamination, every cDNA library carried two barcodes: a SMART-Mk sample barcode plus Illumina barcodes. TruSeq adapter sequences, together with Illumina sample barcodes, were added in two successive PCR steps. The Illumina HiSeq platform was used with custom primers to sequence TCR alpha and beta cDNA libraries. In the paper's pipeline: Raw reads were processed with MiGEC to extract unique molecular identifiers, and MiXCR was used to determine CDR3 positions. For each individual, recombination models were inferred using an EM algorithm with the repgenHMM and IGoR tools. The analysis of shared clonotypes was done with the tcR package in R, with sharing normalized by the product of cloneset sizes. Out-of-frame nonproductive sequences were analyzed to study raw recombination free of thymic and clonal selection effects. TCRdb cleaned the public reads at Q25 with fastp, built clones with MiXCR and kept in-frame beta chains. Identical CDR3 protein sequences are pooled into one entry, listed with their most common genes and DNA. The authors' filters were not applied to this entry. The sample table records roughly 1,500,000 distinct CDR3 sequences; around a third of these occur just once. The top ten clones comprise around 0.3% of the sample.

Of note for this clonotype: Its specific antigen is unknown. Base-call qualities are not available, and no considerably larger clone is one nucleotide away.

The rearranged segments are TRBV28 and TRBJ1-2; 9 bases in the middle match TRBD1. The sample taken for sequencing was cord blood. The receptor's source is a newborn girl in good health. The CDR3 protein is CASSFGDREISGYTF. The bases read TGTGCCAGCAGTTTTGGGGACAGGGAGATTTCTGGCTACACCTTC.